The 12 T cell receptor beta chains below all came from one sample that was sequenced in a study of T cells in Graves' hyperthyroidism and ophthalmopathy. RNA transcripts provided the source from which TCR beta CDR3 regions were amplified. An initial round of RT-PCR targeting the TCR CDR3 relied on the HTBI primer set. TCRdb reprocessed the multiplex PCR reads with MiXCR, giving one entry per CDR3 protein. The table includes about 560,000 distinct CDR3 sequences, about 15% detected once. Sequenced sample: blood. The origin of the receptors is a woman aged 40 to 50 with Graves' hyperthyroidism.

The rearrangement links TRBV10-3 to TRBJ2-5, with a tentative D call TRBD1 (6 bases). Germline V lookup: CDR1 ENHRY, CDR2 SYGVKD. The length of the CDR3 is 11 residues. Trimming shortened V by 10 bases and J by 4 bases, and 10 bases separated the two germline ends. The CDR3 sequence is CATQGLETQYF. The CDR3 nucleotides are TGTGCCACTCAGGGGCTAGAGACCCAGTACTTC.

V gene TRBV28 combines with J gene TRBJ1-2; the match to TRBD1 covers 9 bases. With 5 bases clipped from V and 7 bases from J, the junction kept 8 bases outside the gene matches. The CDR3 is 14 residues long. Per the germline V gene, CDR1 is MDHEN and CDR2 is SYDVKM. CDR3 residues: CASSLGQGYGGYTF. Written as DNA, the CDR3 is TGTGCCAGCAGTCTTGGACAGGGGTATGGTGGCTACACCTTC.

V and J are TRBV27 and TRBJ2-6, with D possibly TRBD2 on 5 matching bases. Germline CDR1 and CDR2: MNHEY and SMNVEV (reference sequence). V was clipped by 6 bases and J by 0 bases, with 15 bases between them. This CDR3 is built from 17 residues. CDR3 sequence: CASSGGTSYSGANVLTF. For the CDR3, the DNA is TGTGCCAGCAGCGGAGGCACCTCATACTCTGGGGCCAACGTCCTGACTTTC.

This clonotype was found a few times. DNA for the CDR3: TGCGCCAGCAGCCAAGATCCGCTGGTCACAGATACGCAGTATTTT. Translated, it gives CASSQDPLVTDTQYF. This chain links TRBV4-1 with TRBJ2-3; D unresolved. Germline V gene sequence: CDR1 MGHRA, CDR2 YSYEKL. The CDR3 covers 15 residues. V lost 0 bases to trimming and J lost 2 bases, with 9 bases between them.

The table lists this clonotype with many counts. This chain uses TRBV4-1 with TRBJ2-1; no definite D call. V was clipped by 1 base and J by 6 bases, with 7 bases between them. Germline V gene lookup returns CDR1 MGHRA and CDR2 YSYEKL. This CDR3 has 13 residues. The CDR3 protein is CASSQGSTNEQFF. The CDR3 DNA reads TGCGCCAGCAGCCAAGGCTCCACCAATGAGCAGTTCTTC.

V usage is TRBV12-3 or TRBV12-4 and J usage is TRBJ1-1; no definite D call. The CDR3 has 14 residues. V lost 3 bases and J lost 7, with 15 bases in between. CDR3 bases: TGTGCCAGCAGTTTTGGCGTTGGAACACTTGAAGCTTTCTTT. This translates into CASSFGVGTLEAFF.

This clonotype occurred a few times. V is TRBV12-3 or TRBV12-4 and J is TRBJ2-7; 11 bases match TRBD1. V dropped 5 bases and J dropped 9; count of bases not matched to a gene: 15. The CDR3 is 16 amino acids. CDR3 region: CASSMGSGQGVIGQYF. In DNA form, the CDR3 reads TGTGCCAGCAGTATGGGCTCGGGACAGGGGGTAATCGGGCAGTACTTC.

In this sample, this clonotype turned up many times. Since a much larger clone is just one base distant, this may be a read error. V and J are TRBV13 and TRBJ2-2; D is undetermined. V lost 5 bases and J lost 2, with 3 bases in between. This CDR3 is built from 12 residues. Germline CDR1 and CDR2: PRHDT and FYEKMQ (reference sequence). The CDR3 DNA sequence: TGTGCCAGCAGCAAAAACACCGGGGAGCTGTTTTTT. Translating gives CASSKNTGELFF.

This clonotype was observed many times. DNA for the CDR3: TGTGCCAGCAGCTCGTCGGGGTCAAGGTACCAAGAGACCCAGTACTTC. This gives the protein CASSSSGSRYQETQYF. The chain employs TRBV5-6 and TRBJ2-5, with a possible D match to TRBD2 (5 bases). The length of the CDR3 is 16 residues. CDR1 is SGHDT and CDR2 is YYEEEE in the germline V gene. V dropped 3 bases and J dropped 0 bases, with 15 bases sitting between them.

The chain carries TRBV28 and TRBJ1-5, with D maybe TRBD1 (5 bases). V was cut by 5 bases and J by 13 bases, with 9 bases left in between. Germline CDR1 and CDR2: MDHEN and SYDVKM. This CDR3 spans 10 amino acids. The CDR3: CASSRQSQHF. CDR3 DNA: TGTGCCAGCAGTCGACAGTCTCAGCATTTT. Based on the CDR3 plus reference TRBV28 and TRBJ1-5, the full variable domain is DVKVTQSSRYLVKRTGEKVFLECVQDMDHENMFWYRQDPGLGLRLIYFSYDVKMKEKGDIPEGYSVSREKKERFSLILESASTNQTSMYLCASSRQSQHFGDGTRLSIL.

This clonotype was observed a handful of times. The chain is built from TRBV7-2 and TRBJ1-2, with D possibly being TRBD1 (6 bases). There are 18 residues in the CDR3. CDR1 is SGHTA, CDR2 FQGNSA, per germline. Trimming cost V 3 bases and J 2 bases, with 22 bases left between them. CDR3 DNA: TGTGCCAGCAGCTTCACAACACAGGGCCGCGCGTTAAACTATGGCTACACCTTC. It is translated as CASSFTTQGRALNYGYTF.

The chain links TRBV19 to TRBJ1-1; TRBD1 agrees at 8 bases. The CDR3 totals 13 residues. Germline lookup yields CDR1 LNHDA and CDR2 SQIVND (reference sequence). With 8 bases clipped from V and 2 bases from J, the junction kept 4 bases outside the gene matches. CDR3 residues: CASVGQANTEAFF. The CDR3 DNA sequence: TGTGCCAGTGTGGGACAGGCTAACACTGAAGCTTTCTTT. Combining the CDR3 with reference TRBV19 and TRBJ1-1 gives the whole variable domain DGGITQSPKYLFRKEGQNVTLSCEQNLNHDAMYWYRQDPGQGLRLIYYSQIVNDFQKGDIAEGYSVSREKKESFPLTVTSAQKNPTAFYLCASVGQANTEAFFGQGTRLTVV.